These 8 T cell receptor beta chains share one sample of origin, sequenced in a study of cytomegalovirus exposure and HLA in healthy donors. Measured with immunoSEQ multiplex PCR; TCRdb has only the in-frame clones, and not every one. The repertoire consists of a few hundred thousand clones, with 75% to 90% occurring once and the leading ten covering over 12%. What was sequenced was PBMCs. These receptors originate from a woman younger than 45 in good health and CMV-seropositive.

The chain has TRBV6-1 and TRBJ1-4, with 10 bases fitting TRBD1. The germline CDR1 and CDR2 sequences are MNHNS and SASEGT. Trimming at V came to 4 bases and at J to 5 bases, leaving 1 base not matched to a gene. This CDR3 spans 14 amino acids. DNA for the CDR3: TGTGCCAGCAGTGTGGGACAGGGGAATGAAAAACTGTTTTTT. Its translation is CASSVGQGNEKLFF.

The CDR3 sequence: CASSLTHTDTQYF. The CDR3 nucleotides are TGTGCCAGCAGCTTAACTCACACAGATACGCAGTATTTT. The chain uses TRBV7-2 and TRBJ2-3; D is uncertain. The CDR3 totals 13 residues. Deletions cut 2 bases from V and 2 bases from J, with 5 bases between. In germline, CDR1 is SGHTA, CDR2 FQGNSA. Drawing the rest from reference TRBV7-2 and TRBJ2-3, the complete variable domain is GAGVSQSPSNKVTEKGKDVELRCDPISGHTALYWYRQSLGQGLEFLIYFQGNSAPDKSGLPSDRFSAERTGGSVSTLTIQRTQQEDSAVYLCASSLTHTDTQYFGPGTRLTVL.

The rearrangement uses TRBV5-6 and TRBJ2-1, with TRBD2 identical over 9 bases. The CDR3 runs 15 residues. V dropped 4 bases and J dropped 4; count of bases not matched to a gene: 6. The germline CDR1 and CDR2 sequences are SGHDT and YYEEEE. As DNA, the CDR3 is TGTGCCAGCAGCGTCGGACTAGCGATATACAATGAGCAGTTCTTC. Its translation: CASSVGLAIYNEQFF.

The CDR3 nucleotides are TGTGCCCAGGGGCAGGGGAACTATGGCTACACCTTC. Its protein product is CAQGQGNYGYTF. The gene calls are TRBV30 and TRBJ1-2; possible D gene TRBD1, 6 bases. The CDR3 runs 12 residues. V lost 8 bases, J lost 2 bases, and 12 bases lay in between. Germline loops: CDR1 GTSNPN, CDR2 SVGIG (reference sequence).

This rearrangement joins TRBV6-5 to TRBJ1-2, with 7 bases aligning to TRBD1. Trimming removed 5 bases from V and 4 bases from J; junction bases left unmatched: 7. Germline CDR1 and CDR2: MNHEY and SVGAGI. CDR3 length: 14 amino acids. The CDR3 here is CASSRRDSLYGYTF. The CDR3 DNA reads as TGTGCCAGCAGTCGCCGGGACAGCCTCTATGGCTACACCTTC.

The chain recombines TRBV28 with TRBJ1-5; no definite D call. This CDR3 spans 12 amino acids. V was trimmed by 5 bases and J by 4 bases, leaving 6 bases between them. Germline V CDR1 and CDR2: MDHEN, SYDVKM. The CDR3 coding sequence is TGTGCCAGCAGTCCCCTTAATCAGCCCCAGCATTTT. This codes for CASSPLNQPQHF.

The CDR3 is CSVEGATSGSTDTQYF. The CDR3 coding sequence is TGCAGCGTTGAAGGGGCGACTAGCGGTTCCACAGATACGCAGTATTTT. The V call is TRBV29-1, the J call TRBJ2-3, with 9 positions matching TRBD2. The CDR3 sequence is 16 residues long. V gave up 1 base and J gave up 2 bases; unmatched junction bases: 7. Germline lookup yields CDR1 SQVTM and CDR2 ANQGSEA.

This chain joins TRBV29-1 and TRBJ2-1, with TRBD2 matching over 16 bases. Germline V gene sequence: CDR1 SQVTM, CDR2 ANQGSEA. Trimming at V came to 7 bases and at J to 0 bases, leaving 6 bases not matched to a gene. The CDR3 length is 17 residues. CDR3 loop: CSATGLAGGVSYNEQFF. Here the CDR3 DNA reads TGCAGCGCCACGGGACTAGCGGGAGGGGTCTCCTACAATGAGCAGTTCTTC.